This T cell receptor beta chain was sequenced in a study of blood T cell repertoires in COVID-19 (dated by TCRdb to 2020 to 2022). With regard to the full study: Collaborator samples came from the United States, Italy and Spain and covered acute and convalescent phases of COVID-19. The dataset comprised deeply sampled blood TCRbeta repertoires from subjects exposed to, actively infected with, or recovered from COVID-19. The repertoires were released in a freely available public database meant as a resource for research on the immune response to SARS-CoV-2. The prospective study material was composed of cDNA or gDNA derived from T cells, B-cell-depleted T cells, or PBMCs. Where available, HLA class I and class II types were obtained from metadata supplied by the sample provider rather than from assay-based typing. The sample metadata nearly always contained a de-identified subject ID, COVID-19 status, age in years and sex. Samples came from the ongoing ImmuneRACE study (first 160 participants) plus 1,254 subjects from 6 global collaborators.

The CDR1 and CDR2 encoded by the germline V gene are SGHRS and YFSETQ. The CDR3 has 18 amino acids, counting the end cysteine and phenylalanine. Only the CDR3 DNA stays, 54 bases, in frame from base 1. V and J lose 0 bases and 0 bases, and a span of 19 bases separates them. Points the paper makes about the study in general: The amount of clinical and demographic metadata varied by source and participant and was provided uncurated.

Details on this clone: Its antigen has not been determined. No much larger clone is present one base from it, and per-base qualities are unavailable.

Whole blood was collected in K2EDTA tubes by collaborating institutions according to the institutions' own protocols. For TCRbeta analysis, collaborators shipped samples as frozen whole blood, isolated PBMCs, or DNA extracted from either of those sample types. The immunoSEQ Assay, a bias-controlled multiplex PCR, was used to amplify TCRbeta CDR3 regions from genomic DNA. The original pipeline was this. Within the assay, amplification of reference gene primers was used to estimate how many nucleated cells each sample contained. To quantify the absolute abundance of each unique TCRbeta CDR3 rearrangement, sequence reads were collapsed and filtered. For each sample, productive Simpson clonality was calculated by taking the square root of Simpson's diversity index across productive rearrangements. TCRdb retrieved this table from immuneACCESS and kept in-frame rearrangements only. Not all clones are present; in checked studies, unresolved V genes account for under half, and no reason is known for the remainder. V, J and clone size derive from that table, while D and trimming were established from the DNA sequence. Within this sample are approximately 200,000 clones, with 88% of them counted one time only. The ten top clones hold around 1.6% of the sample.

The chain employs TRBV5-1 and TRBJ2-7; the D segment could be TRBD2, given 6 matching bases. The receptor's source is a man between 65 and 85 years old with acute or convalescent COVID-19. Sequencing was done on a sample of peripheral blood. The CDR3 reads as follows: CASSLGGAGSLSSYEQYF. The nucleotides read TGCGCCAGCAGCTTGGGCGGGGCGGGGTCCCTTAGCTCCTACGAGCAGTACTTC.